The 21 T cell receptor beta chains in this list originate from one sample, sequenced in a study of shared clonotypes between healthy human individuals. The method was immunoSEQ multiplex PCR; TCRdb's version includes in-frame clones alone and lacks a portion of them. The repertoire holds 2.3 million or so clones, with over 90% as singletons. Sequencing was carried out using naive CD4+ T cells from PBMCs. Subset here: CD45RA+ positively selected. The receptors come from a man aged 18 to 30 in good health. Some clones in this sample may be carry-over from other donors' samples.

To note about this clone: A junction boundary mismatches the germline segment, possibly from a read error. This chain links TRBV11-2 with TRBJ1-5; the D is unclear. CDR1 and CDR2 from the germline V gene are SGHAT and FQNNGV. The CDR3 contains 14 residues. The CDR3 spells CASSLVLRNQPQHF. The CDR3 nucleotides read TGTGCCAGCAGCTTAGTCCTGCGCAACCAGCCCCAGCATTTT.

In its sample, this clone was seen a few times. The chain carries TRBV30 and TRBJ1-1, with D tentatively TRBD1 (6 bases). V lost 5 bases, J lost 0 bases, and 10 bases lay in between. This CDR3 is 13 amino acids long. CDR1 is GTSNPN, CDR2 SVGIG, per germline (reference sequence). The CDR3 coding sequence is TGTGCCTGGCAGGGACACATGAACACTGAAGCTTTCTTT. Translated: CAWQGHMNTEAFF.

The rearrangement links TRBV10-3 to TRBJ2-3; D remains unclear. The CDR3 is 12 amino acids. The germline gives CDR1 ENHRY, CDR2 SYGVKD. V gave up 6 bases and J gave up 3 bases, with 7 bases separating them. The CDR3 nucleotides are TGTGCCATCAGCGTTAGGACAGATACGCAGTATTTT. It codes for CAISVRTDTQYF.

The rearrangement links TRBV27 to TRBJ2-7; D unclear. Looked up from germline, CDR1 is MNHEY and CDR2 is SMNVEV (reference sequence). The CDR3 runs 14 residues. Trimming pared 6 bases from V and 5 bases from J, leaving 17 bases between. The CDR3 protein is CASRAIQPGHEQYF. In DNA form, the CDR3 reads TGTGCCAGCAGGGCAATTCAGCCGGGCCACGAGCAGTACTTC.

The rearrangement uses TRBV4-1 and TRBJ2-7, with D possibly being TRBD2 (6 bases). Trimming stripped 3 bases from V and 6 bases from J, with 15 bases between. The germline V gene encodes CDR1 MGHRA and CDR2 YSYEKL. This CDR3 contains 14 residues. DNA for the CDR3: TGCGCCAGCAGCCACGCCGGGGCCGGGGGCGAGCAGTACTTC. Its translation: CASSHAGAGGEQYF.

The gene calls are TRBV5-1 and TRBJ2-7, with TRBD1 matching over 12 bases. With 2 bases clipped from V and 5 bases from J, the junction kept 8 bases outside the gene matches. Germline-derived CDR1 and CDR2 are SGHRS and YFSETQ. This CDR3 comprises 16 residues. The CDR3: CASSFRPGQGANEQYF. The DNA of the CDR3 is TGCGCCAGCAGCTTTCGTCCGGGACAGGGGGCCAACGAGCAGTACTTC.

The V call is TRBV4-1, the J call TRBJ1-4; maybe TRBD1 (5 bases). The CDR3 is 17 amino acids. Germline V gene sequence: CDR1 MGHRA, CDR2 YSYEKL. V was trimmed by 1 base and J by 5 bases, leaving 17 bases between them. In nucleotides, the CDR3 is TGCGCCAGCAGCCAAGCGGGACGGACGAACATGAATGAAAAACTGTTTTTT. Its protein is CASSQAGRTNMNEKLFF.

In nucleotides, the CDR3 is TGTGCCAGCAGTAACGGATACAATGAGCAGTTCTTC. It yields the protein CASSNGYNEQFF. The V call is TRBV2, the J call TRBJ2-1; D uncertain. V lost 5 bases to trimming and J lost 4 bases, with 6 bases between them. The V gene's germline CDR1 is SNHLY and CDR2 FYNNEI. The CDR3 contains 12 residues.

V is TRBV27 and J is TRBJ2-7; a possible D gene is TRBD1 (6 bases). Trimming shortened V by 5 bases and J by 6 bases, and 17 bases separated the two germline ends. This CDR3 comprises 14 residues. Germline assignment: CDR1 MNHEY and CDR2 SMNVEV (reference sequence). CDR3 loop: CASSIGQGPSEQYF. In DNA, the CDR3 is TGTGCCAGCAGTATAGGCCAGGGGCCATCCGAGCAGTACTTC.

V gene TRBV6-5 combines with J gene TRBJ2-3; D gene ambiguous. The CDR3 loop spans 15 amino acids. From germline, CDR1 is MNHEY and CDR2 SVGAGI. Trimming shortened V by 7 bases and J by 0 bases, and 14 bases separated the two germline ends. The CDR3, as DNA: TGTGCCAGCACTCTTCGGGCCGCGAGCACAGATACGCAGTATTTT. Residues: CASTLRAASTDTQYF.

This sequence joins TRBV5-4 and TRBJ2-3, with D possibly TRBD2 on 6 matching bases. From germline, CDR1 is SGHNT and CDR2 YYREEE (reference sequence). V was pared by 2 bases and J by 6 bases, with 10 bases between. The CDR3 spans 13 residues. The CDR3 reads CASSFGGYDTQYF. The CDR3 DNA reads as TGTGCCAGCAGCTTCGGAGGGTATGATACGCAGTATTTT.

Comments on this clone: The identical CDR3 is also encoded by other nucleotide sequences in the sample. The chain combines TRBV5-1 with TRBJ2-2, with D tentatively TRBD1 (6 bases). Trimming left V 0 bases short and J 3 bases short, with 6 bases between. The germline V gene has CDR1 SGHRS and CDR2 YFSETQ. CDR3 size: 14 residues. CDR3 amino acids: CASSLGQDTGELFF. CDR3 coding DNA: TGCGCCAGCAGCTTGGGACAGGACACCGGGGAGCTGTTTTTT.

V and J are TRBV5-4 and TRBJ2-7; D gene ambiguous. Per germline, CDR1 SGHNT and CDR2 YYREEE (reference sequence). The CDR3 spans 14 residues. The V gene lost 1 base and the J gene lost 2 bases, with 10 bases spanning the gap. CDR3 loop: CASSLRLYPYEQYF. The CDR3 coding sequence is TGTGCCAGCAGCTTGCGGCTCTACCCCTACGAGCAGTACTTC.

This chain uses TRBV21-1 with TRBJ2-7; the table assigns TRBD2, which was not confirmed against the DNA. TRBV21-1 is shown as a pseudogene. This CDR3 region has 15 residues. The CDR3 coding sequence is TGTGCCAGCAGCAAAGGGCGGGGGGGAAGTTACGAGCAGTACTTC. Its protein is CASSKGRGGSYEQYF.

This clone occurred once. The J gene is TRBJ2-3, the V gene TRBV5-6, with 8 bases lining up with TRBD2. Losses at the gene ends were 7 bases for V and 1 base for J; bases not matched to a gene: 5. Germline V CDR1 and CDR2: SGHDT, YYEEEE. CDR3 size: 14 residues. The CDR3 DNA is TGTGCCAGCGCGGGAGGCTGGGGCACAGATACGCAGTATTTT. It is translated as CASAGGWGTDTQYF.

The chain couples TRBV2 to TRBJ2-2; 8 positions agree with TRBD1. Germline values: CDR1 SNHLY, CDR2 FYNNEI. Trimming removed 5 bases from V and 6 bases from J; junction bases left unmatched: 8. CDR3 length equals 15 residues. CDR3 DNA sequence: TGTGCCAGCAGTCCTCCAGGGGGCTCTGCCGGGGAGCTGTTTTTT. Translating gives CASSPPGGSAGELFF.

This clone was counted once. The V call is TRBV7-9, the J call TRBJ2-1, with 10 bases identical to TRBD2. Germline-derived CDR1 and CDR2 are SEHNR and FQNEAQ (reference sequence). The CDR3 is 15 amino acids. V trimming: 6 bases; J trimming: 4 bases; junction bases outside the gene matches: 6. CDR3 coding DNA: TGTGCCAGCAGTCAGCGGACTAGCGGTTACAATGAGCAGTTCTTC. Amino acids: CASSQRTSGYNEQFF. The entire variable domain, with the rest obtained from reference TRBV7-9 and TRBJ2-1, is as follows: DTGVSQNPRHKITKRGQNVTFRCDPISEHNRLYWYRQTLGQGPEFLTYFQNEAQLEKSRLLSDRFSAERPKGSFSTLEIQRTEQGDSAMYLCASSQRTSGYNEQFFGPGTRLTVL.

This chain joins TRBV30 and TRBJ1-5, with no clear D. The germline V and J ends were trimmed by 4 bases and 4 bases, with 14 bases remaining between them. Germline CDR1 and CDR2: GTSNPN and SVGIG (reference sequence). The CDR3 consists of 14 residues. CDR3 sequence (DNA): TGTGCCTGGACGGCCACTGTCTCTAATCAGCCCCAGCATTTT. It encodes CAWTATVSNQPQHF.

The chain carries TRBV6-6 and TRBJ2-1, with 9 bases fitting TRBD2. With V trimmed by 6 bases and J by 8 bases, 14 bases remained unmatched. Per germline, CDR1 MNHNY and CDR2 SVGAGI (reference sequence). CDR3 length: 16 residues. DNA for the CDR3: TGTGCCAGCAGCCCCGCTCGGGGCGGGAGGGCCGATGAGCAGTTCTTC. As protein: CASSPARGGRADEQFF.

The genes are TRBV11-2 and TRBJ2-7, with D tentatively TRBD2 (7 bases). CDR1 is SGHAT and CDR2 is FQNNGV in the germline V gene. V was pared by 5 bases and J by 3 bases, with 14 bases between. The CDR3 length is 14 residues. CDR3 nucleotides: TGTGCCAGCAGCCCGGGGGGCACCGACTACGAGCAGTACTTC. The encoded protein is CASSPGGTDYEQYF.

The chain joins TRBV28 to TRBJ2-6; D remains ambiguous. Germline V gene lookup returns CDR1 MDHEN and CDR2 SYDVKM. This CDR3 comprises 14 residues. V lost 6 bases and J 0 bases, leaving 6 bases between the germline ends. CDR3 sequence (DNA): TGTGCCAGCAGGGTCAGCTCTGGGGCCAACGTCCTGACTTTC. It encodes CASRVSSGANVLTF.